This T cell receptor beta chain was observed in a study of naive and memory T cell subsets. An equimolar mix of two oligonucleotides served as the beta constant-region primer for TRBC1 and TRBC2. One entry per CDR3 protein, called by TCRdb with MiXCR from the UMI-ligation and nested PCR reads. This table holds about 150,000 distinct CDR3 sequences, over 15% found once. This clonotype was found a few times. The V end lost 0 bases, the J end lost 3 bases, and 12 bases lay between the germline ends. From germline, CDR1 is SGHKS and CDR2 YYEKEE (reference sequence). CDR3 length equals 15 residues. V gene TRBV5-5 combines with J gene TRBJ2-5, with D unresolved. The source of this sequence is a human donor in good health. Source material: naive CD4+ T cells from blood. In DNA form, the CDR3 reads TGTGCCAGCAGCTTGGGGCCAGCCCGAGAAGAGACCCAGTACTTC. This gives the protein CASSLGPAREETQYF.